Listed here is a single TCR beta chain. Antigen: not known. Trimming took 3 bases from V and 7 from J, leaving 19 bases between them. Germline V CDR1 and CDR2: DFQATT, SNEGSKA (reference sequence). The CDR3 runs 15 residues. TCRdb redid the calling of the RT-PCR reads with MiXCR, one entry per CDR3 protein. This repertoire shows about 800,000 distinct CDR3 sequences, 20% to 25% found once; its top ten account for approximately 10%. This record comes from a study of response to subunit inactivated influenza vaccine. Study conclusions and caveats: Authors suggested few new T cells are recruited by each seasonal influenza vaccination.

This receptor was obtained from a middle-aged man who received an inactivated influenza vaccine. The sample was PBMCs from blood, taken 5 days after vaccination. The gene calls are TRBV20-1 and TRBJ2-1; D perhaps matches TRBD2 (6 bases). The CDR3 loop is CSASSASEVSNEQFF. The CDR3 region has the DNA TGCAGTGCTAGTTCGGCTAGCGAAGTCAGTAATGAGCAGTTCTTC.